A selection of T cell receptor beta chains follows, all from one sample in a study of CD8+ T cells in alopecia areata. Assay used: immunoSEQ multiplex PCR; TCRdb lists only in-frame clones, some missing. The repertoire holds under 200,000 clones, just over 65% seen once, with 0.75% to 0.95% in the top ten. Specimen: CD4+ T cells sorted from blood, collected at week 4, from a patient treated with tofacitinib. These receptors all stem from a human donor with alopecia areata. The CDR3 runs from the conserved cysteine through the conserved F or W. The D gene is left open where the match is weak. Not all rows give a size; the values are once, few, many and, for expanded clones, a class.

cdr3_aa cdr3_nt v_call clone_size j_call d_call
CASSTSGGGETQYF TGTGCCAGCAGCACTAGCGGGGGCGGAGAGACCCAGTACTTC TRBV7-2 . TRBJ2-5 TRBD2
CASSQAGTGDGYTF TGTGCCAGCAGCCAAGCCGGGACAGGGGATGGCTACACCTTC TRBV4-2 . TRBJ1-2 TRBD1
CASQTGHTQYF TGTGCCTCCCAGACGGGGCATACGCAGTATTTT TRBV30 once TRBJ2-3 .
CASSRGGQTQETQYF TGTGCCAGCAGTAGGGGGGGACAGACTCAAGAGACCCAGTACTTC TRBV25-1 . TRBJ2-5 .
CASSVRDRSYEQYF TGTGCCAGCAGCGTAAGGGACAGATCCTACGAGCAGTACTTC TRBV7-2 few TRBJ2-7 TRBD1
CASRPTGPYYGYTF TGTGCCAGCAGGCCGACAGGGCCTTACTATGGCTACACCTTC TRBV27 . TRBJ1-2 TRBD1
CASSSPGYDEQYF TGCGCCAGCAGCTCGCCAGGGTACGACGAGCAGTACTTC TRBV5-1 few TRBJ2-7 .
CASSPRVAGPGAQYF TGTGCCAGCAGCCCCCGTGTAGCGGGGCCAGGGGCCCAGTACTTC TRBV7-9 . TRBJ2-5 TRBD2
CSADLAPTGELFF TGCAGCGCGGACCTAGCACCCACCGGGGAGCTGTTTTTT TRBV29-1 . TRBJ2-2 .
CASSQAGGPRETQYF TGTGCCAGCAGCCAAGCGGGGGGGCCTCGAGAGACCCAGTACTTC TRBV11-2 . TRBJ2-5 TRBD2
CAWSSTNQETQYF TGTGCCTGGAGTTCGACAAATCAAGAGACCCAGTACTTC TRBV30 . TRBJ2-5 .
CAWSVGSLAEQFF TGTGCCTGGAGTGTAGGTTCCTTGGCCGAGCAGTTCTTC TRBV30 . TRBJ2-1 .
CAWDVGSTGGAYEQYF TGTGCCTGGGATGTGGGTTCGACAGGGGGCGCCTACGAGCAGTACTTC TRBV30 . TRBJ2-7 TRBD1
CSGHGGRGMNTEAFF TGCAGCGGCCACGGGGGAAGGGGAATGAACACTGAAGCTTTCTTT TRBV29-1 . TRBJ1-1 .
CASSLVAGSNYGYTF TGTGCCAGCAGTCTCGTCGCAGGCTCTAACTATGGCTACACCTTC TRBV27 . TRBJ1-2 .
CASKETGASGANVLTF TGTGCCAGTAAGGAGACAGGGGCCTCTGGGGCCAACGTCCTGACTTTC TRBV19 . TRBJ2-6 TRBD1
CASSYRENTEAFF TGCGCCAGCAGTTACAGGGAGAACACTGAAGCTTTCTTT TRBV5-1 . TRBJ1-1 .
CASSQDNREATGANVLTF TGCGCCAGCAGCCAAGATAACAGGGAGGCAACTGGGGCCAACGTCCTGACTTTC TRBV4-3 few TRBJ2-6 .
CAWNPRASYEQYF TGTGCCTGGAACCCCCGAGCAAGCTACGAGCAGTACTTC TRBV30 . TRBJ2-7 .
CSVVEGIAFF TGCAGCGTTGTTGAGGGGATAGCTTTCTTT TRBV29-1 . TRBJ1-1 .
CASSIARSSYNEQFF TGTGCCAGTAGTATTGCGCGGAGCTCCTACAATGAGCAGTTCTTC TRBV19 few TRBJ2-1 .
CAWRVPGIWQYGYTF TGTGCCTGGAGGGTCCCAGGGATTTGGCAATATGGCTACACCTTC TRBV30 . TRBJ1-2 .
CASSYGGASEQYF TGTGCCAGCAGTTACGGGGGTGCGAGCGAGCAGTACTTC TRBV6-5 . TRBJ2-7 .
CAWSGAYEKLFF TGTGCCTGGAGTGGAGCATATGAAAAACTGTTTTTT TRBV30 once TRBJ1-4 .
CASSLGPGSGANVLTF TGTGCCAGCAGCTTGGGGCCCGGGTCTGGGGCCAACGTCCTGACTTTC TRBV7-3 once TRBJ2-6 .
CSVEDRGIGETQYF TGCAGCGTTGAAGATCGGGGGATCGGAGAGACCCAGTACTTC TRBV29-1 . TRBJ2-5 .
CAIRATGKNTEAFF TGTGCCATCAGGGCCACAGGGAAGAACACTGAAGCTTTCTTT TRBV10-3 . TRBJ1-1 .
CASSRGLNNEQFF TGTGCCAGCTCACGGGGGTTGAACAATGAGCAGTTCTTC TRBV18 . TRBJ2-1 .
CACTTGAEKLFF TGTGCCTGTACGACAGGGGCGGAGAAACTGTTTTTT TRBV30 . TRBJ1-4 TRBD1
CASSPDVGSGEQYF TGTGCCAGCAGCCCCGACGTAGGTAGCGGCGAGCAGTACTTC TRBV5-6 few TRBJ2-7 .
CASSSGQGFYGYTF TGCGCCAGCAGCTCGGGACAGGGTTTTTATGGCTACACCTTC TRBV5-1 . TRBJ1-2 TRBD1
CASSLGGGYTDTQYF TGTGCCAGCAGCTTAGGCGGGGGGTACACAGATACGCAGTATTTT TRBV7-2 . TRBJ2-3 TRBD2
CARTVNTGELFF TGTGCCAGGACAGTAAACACCGGGGAGCTGTTTTTT TRBV6-7 . TRBJ2-2 .
CASGEGPRGKQYF TGTGCCAGCGGCGAGGGGCCGCGGGGGAAGCAGTACTTC TRBV25-1 . TRBJ2-7 TRBD2
CALETENSNQPQHF TGTGCCCTAGAGACGGAAAATAGCAATCAGCCCCAGCATTTT TRBV30 once TRBJ1-5 .
CASRALGSGSGANVLTF TGTGCCAGCAGGGCTCTGGGAAGTGGCTCTGGGGCCAACGTCCTGACTTTC TRBV5-4 few TRBJ2-6 .
CSVQKRTGIYNEQFF TGCAGCGTCCAAAAACGGACGGGAATCTACAATGAGCAGTTCTTC TRBV29-1 few TRBJ2-1 .
CASDNEQFF TGTGCCAGCGACAATGAGCAGTTCTTC TRBV7-9 few TRBJ2-1 .
CASSENRGDQETQYF TGTGCCAGCAGTGAAAATAGGGGGGACCAAGAGACCCAGTACTTC TRBV25-1 . TRBJ2-5 .
CASREGTGQPYEQYF TGTGCCAGCAGAGAAGGGACAGGTCAACCCTACGAGCAGTACTTC TRBV2 . TRBJ2-7 TRBD1
CATSRGTYATDTQYF TGTGCCACCAGCAGAGGGACGTACGCCACAGATACGCAGTATTTT TRBV15 many TRBJ2-3 .
CASSFGTASGNTIYF TGTGCCAGCAGCTTTGGGACAGCCTCTGGAAACACCATATATTTT TRBV7-2 . TRBJ1-3 TRBD1
CASIKRGWNYGYTF TGTGCCAGCATCAAACGAGGGTGGAACTATGGCTACACCTTC TRBV6-5 . TRBJ1-2 .
CASGKGGQTGNEQFF TGTGCCTCCGGGAAGGGTGGCCAAACGGGCAATGAGCAGTTCTTC TRBV10-3 . TRBJ2-1 .
CAWSDRGNQPQHF TGTGCCTGGAGTGACAGGGGTAATCAGCCCCAGCATTTT TRBV30 . TRBJ1-5 TRBD1
CSVFPGVPETQYF TGCAGCGTATTCCCGGGGGTCCCAGAGACCCAGTACTTC TRBV29-1 . TRBJ2-5 .
CSAFKASEQFF TGCAGTGCTTTTAAGGCCTCCGAGCAGTTCTTC TRBV20-1 . TRBJ2-1 .
CASSSTGSEKLFF TGTGCCAGCAGTTCGACAGGGAGCGAAAAACTGTTTTTT TRBV6-6 . TRBJ1-4 TRBD1
CASRPEGEGNSPLHF TGCGCCAGCAGGCCCGAGGGAGAGGGGAATTCACCCCTCCACTTT TRBV10-2 few TRBJ1-6 .
CAWSPGQATNEKLFF TGTGCCTGGAGCCCAGGACAGGCAACTAATGAAAAACTGTTTTTT TRBV30 few TRBJ1-4 TRBD1
CASSRRVMNTEAFF TGTGCCAGCAGCCGCAGAGTCATGAACACTGAAGCTTTCTTT TRBV2 . TRBJ1-1 .
CSDDRGGDF TGCAGCGACGACAGGGGTGGTGACTTC TRBV29-1 . TRBJ2-5 TRBD1